One sample yielded the 21 T cell receptor beta chains listed below, sequenced in a study of a mutant IDH1 vaccine in newly diagnosed glioma. TCRdb's copy holds only in-frame clones and misses some; the assay was immunoSEQ multiplex PCR. The sample includes 50,000 to 65,000 clones, 70% to 85% of them seen just once. Time point noted: week 11, during vaccination. Every vaccination contained 300 ug of the mutant IDH1 20-mer peptide and was paired with topical imiquimod. Their antigen targets remain unknown. The material was PBMCs, obtained from a glioma patient whose treatment included an IDH1 peptide vaccine. These TCRs come from a woman in her 50s with glioma.

The chain employs TRBV21-1 and TRBJ1-5; no check of the table's D call, TRBD1, against the DNA was made. TRBV21-1 is a documented pseudogene. This CDR3 contains 16 residues. CDR3 nucleotide sequence: TGTGCCAGCAGCAATCCGTCCTCGGACAGCCATCAGCCCCAGCATTTT. Its protein product is CASSNPSSDSHQPQHF.

This chain uses TRBV6-5 with TRBJ1-6; no clear D. This CDR3 has 12 residues. Germline CDR1 MNHEY, CDR2 SVGAGI. V lost 2 bases to trimming and J lost 8 bases, with 4 bases between them. The CDR3 here is CASSYVDSPLHF. Written as DNA, the CDR3 is TGTGCCAGCAGTTACGTGGATTCACCCCTCCACTTT.

V usage is TRBV28 and J usage is TRBJ1-5; 9 bases agree with TRBD1. The CDR3 runs 14 residues. The germline V gene encodes CDR1 MDHEN and CDR2 SYDVKM. With V trimmed by 7 bases and J by 5 bases, 6 bases remained unmatched. The CDR3 loop is CASIPGQGDQPQHF. The CDR3 DNA sequence: TGTGCCAGCATCCCGGGACAGGGCGATCAGCCCCAGCATTTT.

This chain links TRBV2 with TRBJ2-3, with a weak D call TRBD1 (6 bases). The CDR3 contains 16 residues. Germline CDR1 is SNHLY and CDR2 is FYNNEI. The ends were cut back, 8 bases at V and 2 bases at J, with 20 bases in the middle. The CDR3 bases are TGTGCCAGCGCGCCGAGGGGGTACAGAAACACAGATACGCAGTATTTT. Its protein product is CASAPRGYRNTDTQYF.

The chain links TRBV4-2 to TRBJ1-4, with 9 bases matching TRBD1. The germline V gene encodes CDR1 LGHNA and CDR2 YNFKEQ. V shed 0 bases, J shed 5 bases, and the junction held 1 base outside the gene matches. The CDR3 runs to 15 residues. The CDR3 reads CASSQEGQGNEKLFF. CDR3 sequence (DNA): TGTGCCAGCAGCCAAGAAGGACAGGGGAATGAAAAACTGTTTTTT.

The chain links TRBV6-5 to TRBJ2-1; D is ambiguous. Germline CDR1 MNHEY, CDR2 SVGAGI. Trimming removed 0 bases from V and 4 bases from J, with 7 bases in between. This CDR3 is built from 14 residues. The CDR3 DNA sequence: TGTGCCAGCAGTTACTCAGATGCTTACAATGAGCAGTTCTTC. Translated: CASSYSDAYNEQFF.

The chain couples TRBV7-9 to TRBJ2-7; perhaps TRBD2 as D (7 bases). CDR3 length: 12 residues. Trimming removed 8 bases at V and 3 bases at J, with 11 bases between. Per the germline V gene, CDR1 is SEHNR and CDR2 is FQNEAQ (reference sequence). This chain's CDR3 is CASRGADYEQYF. The CDR3 DNA follows: TGTGCCAGCCGGGGGGCCGACTACGAGCAGTACTTC.

This clone appeared once. The chain employs TRBV14 and TRBJ2-7; TRBD1 matches at 7 bases. From germline, CDR1 is SGHDN and CDR2 FVKESK. V dropped 4 bases and J dropped 3; count of bases not matched to a gene: 3. CDR3 length equals 13 residues. The chain's CDR3 is CASSLRTGYEQYF. The CDR3 nucleotides read TGTGCCAGCAGCCTAAGGACAGGCTACGAGCAGTACTTC.

The chain couples TRBV30 to TRBJ2-3; 9 bases are shared with TRBD2. Germline V gene lookup returns CDR1 GTSNPN and CDR2 SVGIG (reference sequence). J gave up 8 bases and V 5 bases, and 8 bases lay outside the gene matches. The CDR3 covers 13 residues. The chain's CDR3 is CAWDGGGAVTQYF. In nucleotides, the CDR3 is TGTGCCTGGGACGGCGGGGGGGCCGTTACGCAGTATTTT.

The chain links TRBV29-1 to TRBJ2-7; D is unresolved. V lost 4 bases, J lost 1 base, and 8 bases lay in between. This CDR3 contains 12 residues. Germline lookup yields CDR1 SQVTM and CDR2 ANQGSEA. The CDR3 region is CSVAERSYEQYF. The CDR3 coding sequence is TGCAGCGTTGCGGAGAGATCCTACGAGCAGTACTTC.

This chain joins TRBV10-3 and TRBJ2-5, with 9 bases lining up with TRBD2. With V trimmed by 4 bases and J by 4 bases, 7 bases remained unmatched. Germline CDR1 is ENHRY and CDR2 is SYGVKD. The length of the CDR3 is 15 residues. The CDR3 DNA sequence: TGTGCCATCAGTGTGCGCGGGGGGGCCGGAGAGACCCAGTACTTC. Protein sequence: CAISVRGGAGETQYF.

The gene calls are TRBV5-8 and TRBJ1-5; D may be TRBD1 (5 bases). The V end lost 5 bases, the J end lost 4 bases, and 19 bases lay between the germline ends. Germline loops: CDR1 SGHTS, CDR2 YDEGEE. There are 16 residues in the CDR3. CDR3 DNA: TGTGCCAGCAGGTCCCAATCTAGGGGACCTAATCAGCCCCAGCATTTT. This translates into CASRSQSRGPNQPQHF.

The V and J genes are TRBV7-3 and TRBJ2-5; D is unresolved. Germline V lookup: CDR1 SGHTA, CDR2 FQGTGA. There are 14 residues in the CDR3. The V and J ends lost 5 bases and 3 bases respectively, with 13 bases between them. The CDR3 is CASSPQVGKETQYF. CDR3 coding DNA: TGTGCCAGCAGCCCCCAGGTTGGGAAAGAGACCCAGTACTTC.

CDR3 sequence (DNA): TGTGCCAGCAGCCTTGCCATGGTCGGCAATCAGCCCCAGCATTTT. It is translated as CASSLAMVGNQPQHF. The V gene is TRBV7-8, the J gene TRBJ1-5, with no clear D. This CDR3 comprises 15 residues. The germline V gene has CDR1 SGHVS and CDR2 FQNEAQ. Between the trimmed V and J ends, which lost 5 bases and 2 bases, there was a span of 13 bases.

V is TRBV28 and J is TRBJ2-7, with D perhaps matching TRBD1 (5 bases). This CDR3 has 12 amino acids. CDR1 and CDR2 from the germline V gene are MDHEN and SYDVKM. V dropped 7 bases and J dropped 2 bases, with 9 bases sitting between them. CDR3 region: CASTEDTYEQYF. The DNA for the CDR3 is TGTGCCAGCACCGAGGACACCTACGAGCAGTACTTC.

The V gene is TRBV6-6, the J gene TRBJ2-7; D may be TRBD2 (6 bases). V was cut by 5 bases and J by 0 bases, with 14 bases left in between. The CDR3 contains 15 residues. The germline V gene encodes CDR1 MNHNY and CDR2 SVGAGI (reference sequence). The CDR3 here is CASSQVRDSSYEQYF. CDR3 sequence (DNA): TGTGCCAGCAGTCAGGTTAGGGACTCCTCCTACGAGCAGTACTTC.

The chain carries TRBV11-3 and TRBJ2-1; 9 bases match TRBD2. Germline V gene lookup returns CDR1 SGHNT and CDR2 YENEEA. The CDR3 has 14 residues. With V trimmed by 5 bases and J by 5 bases, 4 bases remained unmatched. DNA for the CDR3: TGTGCCAGCAGCGGAAGCGGGGGGCACAATGAGCAGTTCTTC. Translation gives CASSGSGGHNEQFF.

This clone was seen a single time. Here the CDR3 DNA reads TGCAGCGTTTGGACAGGACTTCTATACGAGCAGTACTTC. This translates into CSVWTGLLYEQYF. This rearrangement joins TRBV29-1 to TRBJ2-7; 7 positions agree with TRBD1. The CDR3 length is 13 residues. Germline V gene lookup returns CDR1 SQVTM and CDR2 ANQGSEA. The trim removed 5 bases at V and 4 bases at J, leaving 8 bases unmatched.

The V gene is TRBV19, the J gene TRBJ1-3; D is perhaps TRBD1 (5 bases). The CDR3 spans 12 residues. With 3 bases removed from V and 9 bases from J, the gap between germline ends came to 9 bases. CDR1 and CDR2 from the germline V gene are LNHDA and SQIVND (reference sequence). The chain's CDR3 is CASSIGGGTIYF. The CDR3 region has the DNA TGTGCCAGTAGTATTGGGGGTGGCACCATATATTTT. The variable domain in full, with the rest retrieved from reference TRBV19 and TRBJ1-3, is DGGITQSPKYLFRKEGQNVTLSCEQNLNHDAMYWYRQDPGQGLRLIYYSQIVNDFQKGDIAEGYSVSREKKESFPLTVTSAQKNPTAFYLCASSIGGGTIYFGEGSWLTVV.

The chain recombines TRBV4-1 with TRBJ1-4; 11 nucleotides line up with TRBD1. CDR1 and CDR2 from the germline V gene are MGHRA and YSYEKL. V dropped 2 bases and J dropped 7; count of bases not matched to a gene: 3. There are 15 residues in the CDR3. CDR3 sequence reads: CASSQSGTGGEKLFF. The DNA for the CDR3 is TGCGCCAGCAGCCAAAGCGGGACAGGGGGTGAAAAACTGTTTTTT.

The gene calls are TRBV27 and TRBJ2-3; no clear D. Germline V gene sequence: CDR1 MNHEY, CDR2 SMNVEV (reference sequence). The CDR3 runs to 13 residues. Trimming removed 7 bases from V and 0 bases from J, with 8 bases in between. CDR3 loop: CASMAASTDTQYF. In nucleotides, the CDR3 is TGTGCCAGCATGGCAGCTAGCACAGATACGCAGTATTTT.